This entry concerns a single T cell receptor beta chain. Other DNA sequences in this sample translate to the same CDR3. This entry belongs to a study of graft-versus-host responses after intestinal transplantation. Study-wide background: Induction using anti-thymocyte globulin, followed by tacrolimus and steroids for 3 to 4 years, was given to all recipients.

TCRdb keeps only in-frame clones here, not all; method: immunoSEQ multiplex PCR. The table includes 57,000 or so clones, under 95% detected once. Trimming took 4 bases from V and 4 from J, leaving 10 bases between them. Germline V CDR1 and CDR2: SQVTM, ANQGSEA. This CDR3 is built from 12 residues. The genes are TRBV29-1 and TRBJ2-5; weak D call: TRBD2 (5 bases). The specimen comprised PBMCs, sampled 118 to 130 days after intestinal transplantation. The sequence was collected from a human patient who received an intestinal transplant, so some T cells may come from the graft donor. As DNA, the CDR3 is TGCAGCGTTGGTGGCGGGCGAGAGACCCAGTACTTC. Residues: CSVGGGRETQYF.